This T cell receptor (beta chain) was captured in a study of early T cells in non-severe SARS-CoV-2 infection. Regarding the study as a whole: Comparison of clonotypes with VDJdb favored anti-spike CD8 responses while missing private and CD4 specificities.

Researchers tagged individual cDNA molecules with unique molecular identifiers. TCRdb independently ran MiXCR on the 5' RACE reads; one entry per CDR3 protein. The sample records 60,000 to 75,000 distinct CDR3 sequences, about an eighth being singletons. Points on this clonotype: No antigen is known for it.

Germline-derived CDR1 and CDR2 are ENHRY and SYGVKD. Trimming stripped 10 bases from V and 4 bases from J, with 23 bases between. The CDR3 length is 15 residues. The chain combines TRBV10-3 with TRBJ2-7; either TRBD1 or TRBD2 may fit D (5 bases each). Sequencing used whole blood. This sequence was found in an adult who was a healthcare worker with PCR-confirmed SARS-CoV-2 infection or an uninfected control (not recorded which). CDR3 protein: CATKPRDGDVYEQYF. The CDR3 nucleotides read TGTGCCACCAAACCCCGGGACGGAGACGTGTACGAGCAGTACTTC.